One sample yielded the 21 T cell receptor beta chains listed below, sequenced in a study of cytomegalovirus exposure and HLA in healthy donors. PCR was performed using 60 Vbeta and 13 Jbeta primers. The repertoire was sequenced with immunoSEQ multiplex PCR; TCRdb's copy has only in-frame clones and lacks some. The table includes 160,000 or so clones, approximately 72% detected once. Specimen: PBMCs. These receptors were obtained from a human donor in good health.

The genes are TRBV9 and TRBJ2-3, with a tentative D call TRBD2 (7 bases). Trimming took 0 bases from V and 5 from J, leaving 22 bases between them. This CDR3 spans 18 amino acids. CDR1 and CDR2 from the germline V gene are SGDLS and YYNGEE. The CDR3, as DNA: TGTGCCAGCAGCGTAGTCCCATTGGAGGGGGGGGATAGAGATACGCAGTATTTT. Translating gives CASSVVPLEGGDRDTQYF.

The V call is TRBV29-1, the J call TRBJ2-7; 7 positions agree with TRBD2. The CDR3 is made up of 11 amino acids. J gave up 6 bases and V 4 bases, and 3 bases lay outside the gene matches. The germline gives CDR1 SQVTM, CDR2 ANQGSEA. The CDR3: CSVGEGLEQYF. The CDR3 DNA sequence: TGCAGCGTTGGGGAGGGTCTCGAGCAGTACTTC.

The chain recombines TRBV9 with TRBJ2-7; a weak D match, TRBD1 (5 bases). Germline loops: CDR1 SGDLS, CDR2 YYNGEE. Trimming took 4 bases from V and 6 from J, leaving 26 bases between them. CDR3 size: 17 residues. The CDR3 DNA follows: TGTGCCAGCAGCTCATCAACGGGTGGGCGGCAGGGTGGCGAGCAGTACTTC. Protein product: CASSSSTGGRQGGEQYF.

The chain combines TRBV9 with TRBJ2-1; 8 nucleotides agree with TRBD2. The CDR3 length is 17 residues. Germline lookup yields CDR1 SGDLS and CDR2 YYNGEE. V was pared by 3 bases and J by 4 bases, with 12 bases of the junction left unmatched. CDR3 sequence: CASSALAAGGRYNEQFF. The CDR3 bases are TGTGCCAGCAGCGCCTTAGCGGCGGGGGGCCGATACAATGAGCAGTTCTTC.

V is TRBV27 and J is TRBJ1-1; 7 bases agree with TRBD1. This CDR3 region has 15 residues. V lost 2 bases, J lost 2 bases, and 5 bases stayed unmatched. The V gene's germline CDR1 is MNHEY and CDR2 SMNVEV (reference sequence). The CDR3 sequence is CASSLQGTDNTEAFF. CDR3 DNA sequence: TGTGCCAGCAGTTTACAGGGGACAGATAACACTGAAGCTTTCTTT.

As regards this clone: One end of the junction does not line up with germline, which may come from a read error. V is TRBV7-7 and J is TRBJ2-5; 8 bases align to TRBD2. Per the germline V gene, CDR1 is SSHAT and CDR2 is FNYEAQ (reference sequence). The CDR3 consists of 14 residues. For the CDR3, the DNA is TGTGCTAGCACCCCCGGGACTAGCCAAGAGACCCAGTACTTC. Amino acid sequence: CASTPGTSQETQYF.

The V gene is TRBV4-1, the J gene TRBJ2-7, with D tentatively TRBD2 (6 bases). V gave up 1 base and J gave up 0 bases, with 10 bases separating them. The CDR3 runs 15 residues. Per germline, CDR1 MGHRA and CDR2 YSYEKL. CDR3 sequence (DNA): TGCGCCAGCAGCCAAGCCCGGGGGTACTCCTACGAGCAGTACTTC. This encodes CASSQARGYSYEQYF.

This clone was counted only a few times. The chain combines TRBV5-1 with TRBJ2-6, with 11 positions matching TRBD1. The V gene end was trimmed by 4 bases and the J gene end by 0 bases; junction bases not matched to a gene: 6. This CDR3 spans 18 amino acids. Germline CDR1 and CDR2: SGHRS and YFSETQ. CDR3 sequence (DNA): TGCGCCAGCAGCGAGGACAGGGGGCTCTACTCTGGGGCCAACGTCCTGACTTTC. The encoded protein is CASSEDRGLYSGANVLTF.

The chain links TRBV2 to TRBJ1-1, with 8 bases matching TRBD1. Looked up from germline, CDR1 is SNHLY and CDR2 is FYNNEI. This CDR3 is built from 13 residues. The ends lost 7 bases at V and 10 bases at J; junction bases unmatched: 11. DNA of the CDR3: TGTGCCAGCAAGAAGGACAGGGATGGAAGAGCTTTCTTT. It encodes CASKKDRDGRAFF. Supplemented by reference TRBV2 and TRBJ1-1, the full variable domain reads EPEVTQTPSHQVTQMGQEVILRCVPISNHLYFYWYRQILGQKVEFLVSFYNNEISEKSEIFDDQFSVERPDGSNFTLKIRSTKLEDSAMYFCASKKDRDGRAFFGQGTRLTVV.

The chain couples TRBV5-4 to TRBJ1-1, with 7 nucleotides matching TRBD1. Germline V gives CDR1 SGHNT, CDR2 YYREEE (reference sequence). The length of the CDR3 is 15 residues. The V gene end was trimmed by 4 bases and the J gene end by 0 bases; junction bases not matched to a gene: 6. The CDR3 sequence: CASSPRDRLNTEAFF. The CDR3 region has the DNA TGTGCCAGCAGCCCTAGGGACAGACTGAACACTGAAGCTTTCTTT.

The chain uses TRBV18 and TRBJ1-3; the match to TRBD1 covers 8 bases. Germline V CDR1 and CDR2: KGHSH, LQKENI. This CDR3 contains 16 residues. Trimming removed 6 bases from V and 4 bases from J; junction bases left unmatched: 11. The CDR3 nucleotides read TGTGCCAGCTCGCGAAATCAGGGGGCGGTCGGAAACACCATATATTTT. It translates to CASSRNQGAVGNTIYF.

CDR3 residues: CASSAGLAGSYEQYF. CDR3 coding DNA: TGTGCCAGCAGCGCGGGACTAGCGGGGAGTTACGAGCAGTACTTC. The rearrangement links TRBV9 to TRBJ2-7, with 13 bases that match TRBD2. V gave up 3 bases and J gave up 4 bases; unmatched junction bases: 4. Per germline, CDR1 SGDLS and CDR2 YYNGEE. This CDR3 is 15 amino acids long.

The chain couples TRBV27 to TRBJ1-2; perhaps TRBD1 as D (6 bases). The CDR3 loop spans 15 amino acids. The germline V and J ends were trimmed by 4 bases and 2 bases, with 14 bases remaining between them. Germline V CDR1 and CDR2: MNHEY, SMNVEV (reference sequence). CDR3 nucleotides: TGTGCCAGCAGTTCACTTCAGGGGCCAAACTATGGCTACACCTTC. Translating gives CASSSLQGPNYGYTF.

The chain couples TRBV27 to TRBJ2-7; 10 bases match TRBD2. CDR3 length: 17 amino acids. Looked up from germline, CDR1 is MNHEY and CDR2 is SMNVEV (reference sequence). V dropped 5 bases and J dropped 1; count of bases not matched to a gene: 11. The CDR3 DNA reads TGTGCCAGCAGTCTAAAAAAACTAGCGGGACCTTCCTACGAGCAGTACTTC. Translated: CASSLKKLAGPSYEQYF.

The rearrangement links TRBV18 to TRBJ1-2, with D possibly TRBD1 on 5 matching bases. CDR1 KGHSH and CDR2 LQKENI come from the germline V gene. V dropped 2 bases and J dropped 1 base, with 14 bases sitting between them. The CDR3 is made up of 16 amino acids. The CDR3 DNA reads TGTGCCAGCTCACCAATGGGTCAGGGCAGTAACTATGGCTACACCTTC. As protein: CASSPMGQGSNYGYTF.

The genes are TRBV9 and TRBJ1-1, with 8 nucleotides matching TRBD1. Germline V gene data show CDR1 as SGDLS and CDR2 as YYNGEE. The CDR3 consists of 15 residues. Unmatched junction bases numbered 11, after V lost 3 bases and J lost 7 bases. The DNA for the CDR3 is TGTGCCAGCAGCGCCCGGACAGGGTCTGGGAGTGAAGCTTTCTTT. Translation: CASSARTGSGSEAFF.

This clone was counted only a few times. This chain links TRBV5-6 with TRBJ2-1, with D possibly matching TRBD1 (6 bases). This CDR3 contains 15 residues. The V gene's germline CDR1 is SGHDT and CDR2 YYEEEE. With 7 bases removed from V and 4 bases from J, the gap between germline ends came to 18 bases. Here the CDR3 reads CASAPDLTGYNEQFF. CDR3 coding DNA: TGTGCCAGCGCCCCCGACCTTACAGGGTACAATGAGCAGTTCTTC.

This rearrangement joins TRBV30 to TRBJ2-7; D is undetermined. V lost 3 bases and J lost 7, with 16 bases in between. This CDR3 has 13 residues. Per the germline V gene, CDR1 is GTSNPN and CDR2 is SVGIG (reference sequence). The CDR3 region is CAWRKQPLWEQYF. DNA of the CDR3: TGTGCCTGGAGGAAACAACCCCTGTGGGAGCAGTACTTC.

This chain links TRBV7-6 with TRBJ1-1; weak D call: TRBD1 (5 bases). The germline gives CDR1 SGHVS, CDR2 FNYEAQ. CDR3 length: 17 amino acids. V was pared by 3 bases and J by 2 bases, with 19 bases between. CDR3 in amino acids: CASSFVKGEVSNTEAFF. DNA for the CDR3: TGTGCCAGCAGCTTCGTGAAAGGGGAGGTCTCTAACACTGAAGCTTTCTTT.

This chain joins TRBV4-1 and TRBJ2-2; 11 bases fit TRBD1. CDR3 length: 18 residues. V lost 0 bases and J lost 0; bases outside the gene matches: 3. Germline loops: CDR1 MGHRA, CDR2 YSYEKL. The CDR3: CASSQDAGQGANTGELFF. The DNA of the CDR3 is TGCGCCAGCAGCCAAGACGCGGGACAGGGGGCGAACACCGGGGAGCTGTTTTTT.

The chain couples TRBV27 to TRBJ2-3; D remains unclear. V lost 8 bases and J lost 0, with 12 bases in between. Germline loops: CDR1 MNHEY, CDR2 SMNVEV (reference sequence). The CDR3 length is 14 residues. DNA of the CDR3: TGTGCCAGCCGGTACTTTCCTAGCACAGATACGCAGTATTTT. Translated, it gives CASRYFPSTDTQYF.